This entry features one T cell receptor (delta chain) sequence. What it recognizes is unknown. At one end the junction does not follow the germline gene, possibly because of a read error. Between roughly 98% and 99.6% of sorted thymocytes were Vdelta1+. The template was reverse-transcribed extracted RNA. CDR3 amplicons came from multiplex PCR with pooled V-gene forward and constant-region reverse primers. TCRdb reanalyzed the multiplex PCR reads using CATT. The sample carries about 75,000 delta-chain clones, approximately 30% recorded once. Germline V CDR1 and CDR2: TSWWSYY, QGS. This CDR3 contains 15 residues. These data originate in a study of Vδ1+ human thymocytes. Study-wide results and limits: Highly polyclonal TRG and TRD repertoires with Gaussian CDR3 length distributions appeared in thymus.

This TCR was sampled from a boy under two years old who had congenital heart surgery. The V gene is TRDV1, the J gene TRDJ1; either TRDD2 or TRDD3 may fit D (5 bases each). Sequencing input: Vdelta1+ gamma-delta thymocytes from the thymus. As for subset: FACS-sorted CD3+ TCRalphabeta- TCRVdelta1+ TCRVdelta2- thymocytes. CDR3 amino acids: CALGEDISSTDKLIF. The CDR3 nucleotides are TGTGCTCTCGGGGAGGACATTTCCTCTACCGATAAACTCATCTTT.